The 14 T cell receptor beta chains below come from one sample, sequenced in a study of shared clonotypes between healthy human individuals. The assay was immunoSEQ multiplex PCR, and TCRdb's table has in-frame clones only and misses some. Of 450,000 to 500,000 clones listed, over 60% are singletons. Material for sequencing was PBMCs. The receptors were gathered from a woman in her thirties or forties in good health. Some clones in this sample may be carry-over from other donors' samples.

This clone was seen just once. The chain joins TRBV7-3 to TRBJ2-1, with 8 positions matching TRBD2. J gave up 9 bases and V 3 bases, and 1 base lay outside the gene matches. Germline V lookup: CDR1 SGHTA, CDR2 FQGTGA. CDR3 length equals 12 residues. The CDR3 nucleotides are TGTGCCAGCAGCTTGAGCGGGAGTGAGCAGTTCTTC. Translation: CASSLSGSEQFF. The variable domain in full, with the rest retrieved from reference TRBV7-3 and TRBJ2-1, is GAGVSQTPSNKVTEKGKYVELRCDPISGHTALYWYRQSLGQGPEFLIYFQGTGAADDSGLPNDRFFAVRPEGSVSTLKIQRTERGDSAVYLCASSLSGSEQFFGPGTRLTVL.

For this clone: One base away lies a much larger clone, so this may be a sequencing read error. Other nucleotide sequences from this sample produce the same CDR3. The J gene is TRBJ2-7, the V gene TRBV28; D not resolved. Germline CDR1 MDHEN, CDR2 SYDVKM. This CDR3 has 11 residues. Trimming stripped 3 bases from V and 5 bases from J, with 5 bases between. CDR3 DNA sequence: TGTGCCAGCAGTTTCCTCCACGAGCAGTACTTC. This translates into CASSFLHEQYF.

This chain connects TRBV7-2 to TRBJ2-7, with 8 bases fitting TRBD2. This CDR3 has 15 amino acids. Losses at the gene ends were 3 bases for V and 0 bases for J; bases not matched to a gene: 4. Germline V gene data show CDR1 as SGHTA and CDR2 as FQGNSA. CDR3 loop: CASSFREGPSYEQYF. CDR3 in DNA: TGTGCCAGCAGCTTCCGGGAGGGTCCCTCCTACGAGCAGTACTTC.

This clone has only one observation. The V call is TRBV5-1, the J call TRBJ2-5; D unclear. Germline CDR1 and CDR2: SGHRS and YFSETQ. The CDR3 has 14 amino acids. Trimming pared 1 base from V and 3 bases from J, leaving 10 bases between. Here the CDR3 reads CASSLTPAEETQYF. The CDR3 nucleotides read TGCGCCAGCAGCTTGACGCCTGCCGAAGAGACCCAGTACTTC.

The chain recombines TRBV11-2 with TRBJ2-7; D might be TRBD1 (5 bases). Between the trimmed V and J ends, which lost 5 bases and 2 bases, there was a span of 16 bases. This CDR3 has 15 amino acids. Germline lookup yields CDR1 SGHAT and CDR2 FQNNGV. CDR3 residues: CASSPSAQATYEQYF. DNA of the CDR3: TGTGCCAGCAGCCCGTCGGCACAGGCCACCTACGAGCAGTACTTC.

The J gene is TRBJ2-5, the V gene TRBV7-9; perhaps TRBD1 as D (6 bases). Trimming left V 3 bases short and J 5 bases short, with 22 bases between. This CDR3 comprises 17 residues. The germline V gene has CDR1 SEHNR and CDR2 FQNEAQ (reference sequence). The CDR3 loop is CASSFTLQGSGGETQYF. DNA of the CDR3: TGTGCCAGCAGCTTCACCCTACAGGGAAGTGGTGGGGAGACCCAGTACTTC.

The V call is TRBV11-2, the J call TRBJ2-1; 8 bases fit TRBD2. The J segment lost 0 bases and the V segment lost 5 bases, leaving 9 bases of the junction unmatched. This CDR3 region has 17 residues. CDR1 is SGHAT and CDR2 is FQNNGV in the germline V gene. In nucleotides, the CDR3 is TGTGCCAGCAGCCCGAGAGGTAGCGGGACCTCCTACAATGAGCAGTTCTTC. This codes for CASSPRGSGTSYNEQFF.

J is TRBJ2-6 and V is TRBV5-4, with D unclear. CDR1 and CDR2 from the germline V gene are SGHNT and YYREEE (reference sequence). The CDR3 is 16 residues long. V lost 5 bases, J lost 0 bases, and 12 bases lay in between. The CDR3, as DNA: TGTGCCAGCAGTGGACGGGCCACCTCTGGGGCCAACGTCCTGACTTTC. This encodes CASSGRATSGANVLTF.

V gene TRBV10-3 combines with J gene TRBJ1-4; D may be TRBD1 (5 bases). The CDR3 sequence is 15 residues long. The germline CDR1 and CDR2 sequences are ENHRY and SYGVKD. Trimming left V 6 bases short and J 3 bases short, with 14 bases between. The CDR3 loop reads CAISLFQGANEKLFF. The CDR3 DNA sequence: TGTGCCATCAGCCTTTTTCAGGGAGCTAATGAAAAACTGTTTTTT.

This sequence joins TRBV5-5 and TRBJ1-1; TRBD1 aligns across 8 bases. The CDR3 runs 15 residues. V shed 6 bases, J shed 3 bases, and the junction held 10 bases outside the gene matches. Germline V gives CDR1 SGHKS, CDR2 YYEKEE (reference sequence). Here the CDR3 reads CASMGRTGFDTEAFF. The DNA of the CDR3 is TGTGCCAGCATGGGACGGACAGGGTTTGACACTGAAGCTTTCTTT.

The rearrangement links TRBV5-5 to TRBJ2-2, with 7 bases aligning to TRBD1. Germline CDR1 SGHKS, CDR2 YYEKEE (reference sequence). The CDR3 loop spans 15 amino acids. The trim removed 1 base at V and 4 bases at J, leaving 4 bases unmatched. The CDR3 DNA reads as TGTGCCAGCAGCTTGAGACAGGGCGTCACCGGGGAGCTGTTTTTT. Its translation is CASSLRQGVTGELFF.

This clone has only one observation. This may come from a read error, since a much larger clone is one base off. The gene calls are TRBV18 and TRBJ2-7; D not certain. This CDR3 region has 11 residues. Germline V lookup: CDR1 KGHSH, CDR2 LQKENI. Trimming pared 2 bases from V and 6 bases from J, leaving 5 bases between. The CDR3 protein is CASSPGPEQYF. The CDR3 bases are TGTGCCAGCTCACCAGGGCCCGAGCAGTACTTC. The whole variable domain, filled in from reference TRBV18 and TRBJ2-7, reads NAGVMQNPRHLVRRRGQEARLRCSPMKGHSHVYWYRQLPEEGLKFMVYLQKENIIDESGMPKERFSAEFPKEGPSILRIQQVVRGDSAAYFCASSPGPEQYFGPGTRLTVT.

V is TRBV2 and J is TRBJ2-5; D gene uncertain. Trimming removed 5 bases at V and 4 bases at J, with 8 bases between. Germline CDR1 reads SNHLY; CDR2 reads FYNNEI. The CDR3 sequence is 12 residues long. CDR3: CASSRNRETQYF. CDR3 sequence (DNA): TGTGCCAGCAGTAGGAACCGAGAGACCCAGTACTTC. The full variable domain, rest sourced from reference TRBV2 and TRBJ2-5, is EPEVTQTPSHQVTQMGQEVILRCVPISNHLYFYWYRQILGQKVEFLVSFYNNEISEKSEIFDDQFSVERPDGSNFTLKIRSTKLEDSAMYFCASSRNRETQYFGPGTRLLVL.

The rearrangement links TRBV7-9 to TRBJ1-2; D is ambiguous. The CDR3 spans 12 residues. The ends were cut back, 5 bases at V and 4 bases at J, with 8 bases in the middle. Germline lookup yields CDR1 SEHNR and CDR2 FQNEAQ (reference sequence). The CDR3: CASSLGAYGYTF. CDR3 in DNA: TGTGCCAGCAGCCTGGGAGCCTATGGCTACACCTTC.